This T cell receptor beta chain was sequenced in a study of blood T cell repertoires in COVID-19. Overall study: Both acute and convalescent COVID-19 samples were obtained from the United States, Italy and Spain. T cells, B-cell-depleted T cells, or PBMCs provided the cDNA or gDNA that served as material.

In the original analysis: By means of reference gene primer amplification, nucleated cell counts were estimated. Assay used: immunoSEQ multiplex PCR; TCRdb lists only in-frame clones, some missing. V and J calls and clone size come straight from that table; D and trimming were deduced from the DNA. Of hundreds of thousands of clones in the sample, over 75% were seen once. CDR1 SGHTA and CDR2 FQGNSA come from the germline V gene. The CDR3 has 14 residues. Trimming took off 1 base at V and 5 bases at J, with 11 bases between the two ends. This TCR was recovered from a human donor in a cohort sampled during active COVID-19. Sequencing was done on a sample of peripheral blood. J is TRBJ2-5 and V is TRBV7-2, with D possibly being TRBD1 (6 bases). CDR3 nucleotide sequence: TGTGCCAGCAGCTTAGGGCCAGGGGTGGAGACCCAGTACTTC. It specifies CASSLGPGVETQYF.